This T cell receptor (beta chain) is from a study of T cells expressing NK-cell markers. TCRdb re-called the 5' RACE reads and catalogs CDR3 proteins one per entry, DNA excluded. Its table lists tens of thousands of distinct CDR3 sequences. This CDR3 has 15 amino acids. The germline CDR1 and CDR2 sequences are MNHEY and SVGAGI. Material: blood T cells: a sorted CD56 or NKG2C T cell subset, CD4+ or CD8+ T cells, or bulk PBMC T cells (not recorded which). V usage is TRBV6-5 and J usage is TRBJ1-5; the TCRdb call, TRBD1, lacks DNA for checking. The TCR originated in a woman between 18 and 75 years old in good health. Here the CDR3 reads CASSLQGFSNQPQHF.